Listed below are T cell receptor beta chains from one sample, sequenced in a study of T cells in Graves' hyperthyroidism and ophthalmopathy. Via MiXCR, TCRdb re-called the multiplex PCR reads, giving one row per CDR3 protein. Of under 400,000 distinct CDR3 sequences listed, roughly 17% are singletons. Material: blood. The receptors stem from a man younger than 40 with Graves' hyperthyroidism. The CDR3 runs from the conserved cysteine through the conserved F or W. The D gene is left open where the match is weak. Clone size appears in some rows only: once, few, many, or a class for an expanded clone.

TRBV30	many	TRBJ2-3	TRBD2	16	TGTGCCTGGAGGAACCCCTTGCGGGAGAAAGGGGATACGCAGTATTTT	CAWRNPLREKGDTQYF
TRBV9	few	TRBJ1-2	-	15	TGTGCCAGCAGCGTAGCCCTGACACATAGCTTTGGCTACACCTTC	CASSVALTHSFGYTF
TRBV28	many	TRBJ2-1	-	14	TGTGCCAGCAGTTCCTCTTGGAGGGGGAATGAGCAGTTCTTC	CASSSSWRGNEQFF
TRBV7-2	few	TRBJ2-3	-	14	TGTGCCAGTTCGGAGGACCGCCCGGCCTATACGCAGTATTTT	CASSEDRPAYTQYF
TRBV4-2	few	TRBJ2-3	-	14	TGTGCCAGCAGCCAAGATACAGGGACAGATACGCAGTATTTT	CASSQDTGTDTQYF
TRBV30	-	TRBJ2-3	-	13	TGTGCCTGGAGTACCGGGACTTCGAATACGCAGTATTTT	CAWSTGTSNTQYF
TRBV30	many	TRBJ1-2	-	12	TGTGCCTGGAGTGCCTCTTACCATGGCTACACCTTC	CAWSASYHGYTF
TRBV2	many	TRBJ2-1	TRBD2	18	TGTGCCAGCAGCCACTCCGGGACTAGCGGGAGAGGGAGCAATGAGCAGTTCTTC	CASSHSGTSGRGSNEQFF
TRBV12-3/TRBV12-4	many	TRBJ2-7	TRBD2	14	TGTGCCAGCAGTGAAGCGGGAGGTTCCTACGAGCAGTACTTC	CASSEAGGSYEQYF
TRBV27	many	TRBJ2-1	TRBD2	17	TGTGCCAGCAGTTGGGGCGTAGCGGGAGGGCGCTACAATGAGCAGTTCTTC	CASSWGVAGGRYNEQFF
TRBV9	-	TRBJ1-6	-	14	TGTGCCAGCACCCCACTCGCGGATAATTCACCCCTCCACTTT	CASTPLADNSPLHF
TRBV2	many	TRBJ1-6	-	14	TGTGCCAGCAGTGGGAACAGGAATAATTCACCCCTCCACTTT	CASSGNRNNSPLHF
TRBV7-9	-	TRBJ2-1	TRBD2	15	TGTGCCAGCAGGGGGACTAGCGGGAGTAGGAATGAGCAGTTCTTC	CASRGTSGSRNEQFF
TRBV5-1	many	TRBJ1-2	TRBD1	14	TGCGCCAGCAGCTTGACAGGGGGCGCAGGAGGCTACACCTTC	CASSLTGGAGGYTF
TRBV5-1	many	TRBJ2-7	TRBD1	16	TGCGCCAGCAGCTTGGATTTGTGGACAGGGGGCTACGAGCAGTACTTC	CASSLDLWTGGYEQYF
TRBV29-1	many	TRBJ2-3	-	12	TGCAGCATGACAGCCAGCACAGATACGCAGTATTTT	CSMTASTDTQYF
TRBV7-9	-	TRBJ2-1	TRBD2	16	TGTGCCAGCAGCTCGTTACTAGCGGGAGTCTACAATGAGCAGTTCTTC	CASSSLLAGVYNEQFF
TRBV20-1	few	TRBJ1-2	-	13	TGCAGTGCTAATACAGACAGAAACTATGGCTACACCTTC	CSANTDRNYGYTF
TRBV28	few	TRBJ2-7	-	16	TGTGCCAGCAGAAAACATGGTGAGGGGGTTGGCTACGAGCAGTACTTC	CASRKHGEGVGYEQYF
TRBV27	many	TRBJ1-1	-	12	TGTGCCAGCAGTCGCAGGGCGGGTGAAGCTTTCTTT	CASSRRAGEAFF
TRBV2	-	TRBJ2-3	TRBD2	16	TGTGCCAGCAGTGTCGGGCTAGCGGGAGAAACAGATACGCAGTATTTT	CASSVGLAGETDTQYF
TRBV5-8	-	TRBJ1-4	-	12	TGTGCCAGCAGCTCCCAGGGAGAAACTTGGTTTTTT	CASSSQGETWFF
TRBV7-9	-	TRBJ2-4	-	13	TGTGCCAGCAGCTCATCAGGGGAAAACATTCAGTACTTC	CASSSSGENIQYF
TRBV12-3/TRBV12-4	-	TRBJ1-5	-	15	TGTGCCAGCAGCCTCGGACATTTTAGCGATCAGCCCCAGCATTTT	CASSLGHFSDQPQHF
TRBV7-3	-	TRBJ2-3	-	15	TGTGCCACCAGTGATCAGGGGCGCGTGTCAGATACGCAGTATTTT	CATSDQGRVSDTQYF
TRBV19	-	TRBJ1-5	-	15	TGTGCCAGTAGTATGGGCGGGGATTTAGGTCAGCCCCAGCATTTT	CASSMGGDLGQPQHF
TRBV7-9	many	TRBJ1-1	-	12	TGTGCCAGCAGCTTATTGGTGACTGAAGCTTTCTTT	CASSLLVTEAFF
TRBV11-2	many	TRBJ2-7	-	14	TGTGCCAGCACCATTGACAGGCTATCCTACGAGCAGTACTTC	CASTIDRLSYEQYF
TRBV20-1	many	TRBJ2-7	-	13	TGCAGTGCCCAGGGCAGGCAGACCTACGAGCAGTACTTC	CSAQGRQTYEQYF
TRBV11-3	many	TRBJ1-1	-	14	TGTGCCAGCAGCTTAGTCTCAGGGAGCACTGAAGCTTTCTTT	CASSLVSGSTEAFF
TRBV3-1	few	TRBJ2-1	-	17	TGTGCCAGCAGCCAATATGGGGCTGGCGGGCATGACAATGAGCAGTTCTTC	CASSQYGAGGHDNEQFF
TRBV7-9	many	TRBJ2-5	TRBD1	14	TGTGCCAGCAGCTTGTGGACAGGGCAAGAGACCCAGTACTTC	CASSLWTGQETQYF
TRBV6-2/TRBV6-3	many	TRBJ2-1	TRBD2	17	TGTGCCAGCAGTTATCTTATGTTGCTAGCGGGAGCCGAAGAGCAGTTCTTC	CASSYLMLLAGAEEQFF
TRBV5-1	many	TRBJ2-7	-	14	TGCGCTACCAGCTGGGGGATGGGGGTCTACGAGCAGTACTTC	CATSWGMGVYEQYF
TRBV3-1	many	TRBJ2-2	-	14	TGTGCCAGCAGCCAAGAACGGGGAGGCGGGGAGCTGTTTTTT	CASSQERGGGELFF
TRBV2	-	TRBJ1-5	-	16	TGTGCCAGCGCGGCCCTCCGGGGAGAGGGTGATCAGCCCCAGCATTTT	CASAALRGEGDQPQHF
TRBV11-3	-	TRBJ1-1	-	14	TGTGCCAGCAGCTTATCACCCACGGGAACTGAAGCTTTCTTT	CASSLSPTGTEAFF
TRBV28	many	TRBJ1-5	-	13	TGTGCCAGCAGGGTTCGCGGCAATCAGCCCCAGCATTTT	CASRVRGNQPQHF
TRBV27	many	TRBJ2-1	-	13	TGTGCCAGCAGTTTAGTCAGAGACAATGAGCAGTTCTTC	CASSLVRDNEQFF
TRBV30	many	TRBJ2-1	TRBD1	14	TGTGCCTGGAGTGGGGGACAGGGTCGTAATGAGCAGTTCTTC	CAWSGGQGRNEQFF
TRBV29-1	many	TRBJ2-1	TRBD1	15	TGCAGCGTCCCACAGGGGAAGATCACCTACAATGAGCAGTTCTTC	CSVPQGKITYNEQFF
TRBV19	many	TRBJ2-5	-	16	TGTGCCAGCTCTTACCTGGGCGCTGGAGGACGCGGGACCCAGTACTTC	CASSYLGAGGRGTQYF
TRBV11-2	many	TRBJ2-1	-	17	TGTGCCAGCAGCTTGTACGGGGGAGTAAGCTCCTACAATGAGCAGTTCTTC	CASSLYGGVSSYNEQFF
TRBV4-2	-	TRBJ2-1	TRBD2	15	TGTGCCAGCAGCTCCCGACTAGCGGGAGTGGCTGAGCAGTTCTTC	CASSSRLAGVAEQFF
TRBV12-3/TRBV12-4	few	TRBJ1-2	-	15	TGTGCCAGCAGGCCCAGACTGAAAGCGGGGAGTGGCTACACCTTC	CASRPRLKAGSGYTF
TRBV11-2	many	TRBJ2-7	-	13	TGTGCCAGCAGTTACGAGGGGGGAGCCGAGCAGTACTTC	CASSYEGGAEQYF
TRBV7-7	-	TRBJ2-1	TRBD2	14	TGTGCTAGCAGCTTAGCGGGAGGTATCGATGAGCAGTTCTTC	CASSLAGGIDEQFF
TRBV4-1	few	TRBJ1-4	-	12	TGCGCCAGTTCGATGCTGAGGGAAAAACTGTTTTTT	CASSMLREKLFF
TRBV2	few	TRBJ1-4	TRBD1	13	TGTGCCAGCAGTGATGGACAGGGTTTTGGACTGTTTTTT	CASSDGQGFGLFF
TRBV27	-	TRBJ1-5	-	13	TGTGCCAGCAGTTTTGAGATTCATCAGCCCCAGCATTTT	CASSFEIHQPQHF
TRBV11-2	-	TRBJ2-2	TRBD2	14	TGTGCCAGCAGGCCGGGGGGTGGGACCGGGGAGCTGTTTTTT	CASRPGGGTGELFF
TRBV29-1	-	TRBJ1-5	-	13	TGCAGCGTCCGGACTAATAGCAATCAGCCCCAGCATTTT	CSVRTNSNQPQHF